The 30 T cell receptor beta chains below all came from one sample that was sequenced in a study of blood T cell repertoires in COVID-19. Sequencing was performed with immunoSEQ multiplex PCR; in TCRdb, only in-frame clones are kept and a portion is missing. Seen here are roughly 14,000 clones, around nine tenths observed once, and the top ten hold 17%. Material: peripheral blood. The origin of the receptors is a human donor with active COVID-19. The donor label of this sample is uncertain.

The chain links TRBV27 to TRBJ2-7, with TRBD2 identical over 9 bases. CDR1 is MNHEY and CDR2 is SMNVEV in the germline V gene (reference sequence). The V gene end was trimmed by 8 bases and the J gene end by 2 bases; junction bases not matched to a gene: 13. The CDR3 consists of 16 residues. CDR3 loop: CASRRGLAGNPYEQYF. CDR3 in DNA: TGTGCCAGCCGAAGGGGGCTAGCGGGAAATCCCTACGAGCAGTACTTC.

The V call is TRBV4-3, the J call TRBJ2-2, with a weak D call TRBD2 (5 bases). V lost 0 bases, J lost 8 bases, and 13 bases lay in between. Germline lookup yields CDR1 LGHNA and CDR2 YSLEER. This CDR3 is 15 amino acids long. The chain's CDR3 is CASSQDPRPGGELFF. As DNA, the CDR3 is TGCGCCAGCAGCCAAGACCCCAGGCCGGGGGGGGAGCTGTTTTTT.

The chain carries TRBV18 and TRBJ2-2, with unresolved D. The CDR3 runs 19 residues. Germline V gene sequence: CDR1 KGHSH, CDR2 LQKENI. The ends were cut back, 1 base at V and 2 bases at J, with 20 bases in the middle. The CDR3 DNA sequence: TGTGCCAGCTCACCACGGATTTGGCGGAATCGAGGTAACACCGGGGAGCTGTTTTTT. Translation gives CASSPRIWRNRGNTGELFF. Full variable domain (rest looked up from reference TRBV18 and TRBJ2-2): NAGVMQNPRHLVRRRGQEARLRCSPMKGHSHVYWYRQLPEEGLKFMVYLQKENIIDESGMPKERFSAEFPKEGPSILRIQQVVRGDSAAYFCASSPRIWRNRGNTGELFFGEGSRLTVL.

In this sample, this clone turned up a few times. The J gene is TRBJ2-1, the V gene TRBV9; tentative D call: TRBD2 (5 bases). Germline CDR1 SGDLS, CDR2 YYNGEE. The CDR3 is made up of 15 amino acids. Deletions cut 4 bases from V and 2 bases from J, with 13 bases between. The DNA of the CDR3 is TGTGCCAGCAGCCGTGCCCCCGGGGCCTACAATGAGCAGTTCTTC. It translates to CASSRAPGAYNEQFF.

This rearrangement joins TRBV25-1 to TRBJ2-3; 10 bases are a match to TRBD2. The CDR3 loop spans 15 amino acids. V lost 3 bases and J lost 5; bases outside the gene matches: 5. In germline, CDR1 is MGHDK, CDR2 SYGVNS. CDR3 sequence reads: CASSDPSGSGDTQYF. In DNA, the CDR3 is TGTGCCAGCAGTGACCCTAGCGGGAGTGGAGATACGCAGTATTTT.

The gene calls are TRBV12-3 or TRBV12-4 and TRBJ1-1; no clear D gene. Between the trimmed V and J ends, which lost 0 bases and 10 bases, there was a span of 6 bases. The CDR3 consists of 11 residues. CDR3 coding DNA: TGTGCCAGCAGTTTAGCGGGAGTAGCTTTCTTT. As protein: CASSLAGVAFF.

V usage is TRBV7-3 and J usage is TRBJ2-7; maybe TRBD2 (6 bases). The CDR3 runs 14 residues. Germline CDR1 is SGHTA and CDR2 is FQGTGA. The germline V and J ends were trimmed by 0 bases and 5 bases, with 11 bases remaining between them. This chain's CDR3 is CASSLTGGNNEQYF. DNA for the CDR3: TGTGCCAGCAGCTTAACGGGGGGAAACAACGAGCAGTACTTC.

The rearrangement joins TRBV28 to TRBJ2-5; the D is unclear. This CDR3 has 12 amino acids. Germline lookup yields CDR1 MDHEN and CDR2 SYDVKM. V was trimmed by 9 bases and J by 2 bases, leaving 10 bases between them. DNA for the CDR3: TGTGCCAGTAGAGGTCTTCAAGAGACCCAGTACTTC. It translates to CASRGLQETQYF.

V usage is TRBV28 and J usage is TRBJ1-1; D not certain. Per the germline V gene, CDR1 is MDHEN and CDR2 is SYDVKM. This CDR3 has 15 residues. The V end lost 5 bases, the J end lost 9 bases, and 22 bases lay between the germline ends. CDR3 nucleotides: TGTGCCAGCAGTCCCCCGGAGGGAAGGCAACGACAAGCTTTCTTT. Its translation: CASSPPEGRQRQAFF. Combining the CDR3 with reference TRBV28 and TRBJ1-1 gives the whole variable domain DVKVTQSSRYLVKRTGEKVFLECVQDMDHENMFWYRQDPGLGLRLIYFSYDVKMKEKGDIPEGYSVSREKKERFSLILESASTNQTSMYLCASSPPEGRQRQAFFGQGTRLTVV.

V gene TRBV7-2 combines with J gene TRBJ2-3; 8 bases agree with TRBD2. The germline V gene encodes CDR1 SGHTA and CDR2 FQGNSA. With V trimmed by 4 bases and J by 2 bases, 8 bases remained unmatched. CDR3 length equals 16 residues. CDR3: CASSSRTSTYTDTQYF. For the CDR3, the DNA is TGTGCCAGCAGCTCCCGGACTAGCACCTACACAGATACGCAGTATTTT.

This chain uses TRBV4-3 with TRBJ2-2; 8 nucleotides line up with TRBD2. V lost 4 bases, J lost 3 bases, and 7 bases stayed unmatched. The CDR3 is made up of 16 amino acids. Per germline, CDR1 LGHNA and CDR2 YSLEER. The CDR3 loop reads CASSRQSGGYTGELFF. Written as DNA, the CDR3 is TGCGCCAGCAGCCGGCAAAGCGGGGGCTACACCGGGGAGCTGTTTTTT.

The chain is built from TRBV29-1 and TRBJ2-7; D is perhaps TRBD1 (6 bases). The CDR3 sequence is 12 residues long. Germline V gene lookup returns CDR1 SQVTM and CDR2 ANQGSEA. V lost 5 bases to trimming and J lost 7 bases, with 15 bases between them. The CDR3 DNA reads as TGCAGCGTTAGCAGGGGTGAAGAAGAGCAGTACTTC. Translation: CSVSRGEEEQYF.

The V and J genes are TRBV4-3 and TRBJ2-1; 9 bases are shared with TRBD2. Germline V CDR1 and CDR2: LGHNA, YSLEER. The trim removed 4 bases at V and 9 bases at J, leaving 10 bases unmatched. The CDR3 sequence is 15 residues long. Written as DNA, the CDR3 is TGCGCCAGCAGCCCCCAGCGGGGGGCCAATGGTGAGCAGTTCTTC. Encoded protein: CASSPQRGANGEQFF.

The V call is TRBV5-1, the J call TRBJ2-2; D unresolved. The CDR3 totals 16 residues. Germline V lookup: CDR1 SGHRS, CDR2 YFSETQ. Trimming took 4 bases from V and 1 from J, leaving 14 bases between them. The chain's CDR3 is CASSVGSMLNTGELFF. The DNA for the CDR3 is TGCGCCAGCAGCGTCGGGTCGATGCTGAACACCGGGGAGCTGTTTTTT.

In this sample, this clone turned up a few times. The chain joins TRBV2 to TRBJ2-1, with TRBD2 as a possible D gene (5 bases). The CDR3 spans 15 residues. Trimming left V 2 bases short and J 2 bases short, with 10 bases between. The germline V gene encodes CDR1 SNHLY and CDR2 FYNNEI. The CDR3 sequence: CASSETRAAYNEQFF. The DNA for the CDR3 is TGTGCCAGCAGTGAAACGAGGGCCGCCTACAATGAGCAGTTCTTC.

The chain is built from TRBV18 and TRBJ1-1; TRBD1 matches 10 bases. The CDR3 has 15 amino acids. The germline CDR1 and CDR2 sequences are KGHSH and LQKENI. J gave up 5 bases and V 4 bases, and 7 bases lay outside the gene matches. CDR3 protein: CASSQETGGATEAFF. The CDR3 DNA reads as TGTGCCAGCTCACAGGAGACAGGGGGCGCGACTGAAGCTTTCTTT.

The rearrangement joins TRBV25-1 to TRBJ1-3; 7 nucleotides line up with TRBD1. The CDR3 has 16 residues. CDR1 MGHDK and CDR2 SYGVNS come from the germline V gene. Trimming removed 4 bases from V and 1 base from J; junction bases left unmatched: 7. CDR3 nucleotides: TGTGCCAGCAGTGCCCAGGGACAGCCTTCTGGAAACACCATATATTTT. Protein sequence: CASSAQGQPSGNTIYF. The full variable domain, rest sourced from reference TRBV25-1 and TRBJ1-3, is EADIYQTPRYLVIGTGKKITLECSQTMGHDKMYWYQQDPGMELHLIHYSYGVNSTEKGDLSSESTVSRIRTEHFPLTLESARPSHTSQYLCASSAQGQPSGNTIYFGEGSWLTVV.

In this sample, this clone turned up once. Written as DNA, the CDR3 is TGTGCCAGCAGTCCCAGCGGGACTAGGGACAATGAGCAGTTCTTC. As protein: CASSPSGTRDNEQFF. The rearrangement uses TRBV6-5 and TRBJ2-1, with TRBD2 matching over 8 bases. J lost 5 bases, V lost 5 bases, and 8 bases had no gene match. The germline CDR1 and CDR2 sequences are MNHEY and SVGAGI. The CDR3 consists of 15 residues.

This clone was found once. V is TRBV5-4 and J is TRBJ2-7; 9 nucleotides agree with TRBD2. The CDR3 runs 15 residues. Trimming at V came to 2 bases and at J to 5 bases, leaving 8 bases not matched to a gene. Germline loops: CDR1 SGHNT, CDR2 YYREEE (reference sequence). CDR3: CASSFGGGAADEQYF. Written as DNA, the CDR3 is TGTGCCAGCAGCTTTGGCGGGGGGGCTGCGGACGAGCAGTACTTC.

This clone was seen only a few times. J is TRBJ2-7 and V is TRBV28, with TRBD1 matching 7 bases. The CDR3 is 12 amino acids. V was clipped by 2 bases and J by 7 bases; unmatched bases: 2. CDR1 MDHEN and CDR2 SYDVKM come from the germline V gene. The CDR3 DNA reads as TGTGCCAGCAGTTTACCGGGACAGGAGCAGTACTTC. Amino acid sequence: CASSLPGQEQYF.

J is TRBJ2-4 and V is TRBV6-4, with a possible D match to TRBD2 (6 bases). The CDR3 is 15 residues long. The germline V gene has CDR1 MRHNA and CDR2 SNTAGT. V shed 5 bases and J shed 4 bases, with 15 bases lying between them. The CDR3 bases are TGTGCCAGCAGTCCCCCTCTAGCGTATAAAAACATTCAGTACTTC. Protein: CASSPPLAYKNIQYF.

This rearrangement joins TRBV5-6 to TRBJ1-5; 7 bases line up with TRBD1. This CDR3 region has 12 residues. With V trimmed by 3 bases and J by 11 bases, 5 bases remained unmatched. CDR1 and CDR2 from the germline V gene are SGHDT and YYEEEE. CDR3 in DNA: TGTGCCAGCAGCTCTCGACAGGGTGCCCAGCATTTT. Protein sequence: CASSSRQGAQHF.

Only one count was recorded for this clone. The chain joins TRBV9 to TRBJ2-3; D possibly corresponds to TRBD1 (5 bases). CDR1 and CDR2 (germline): SGDLS, YYNGEE. The CDR3 has 16 residues. Trimming pared 3 bases from V and 8 bases from J, leaving 22 bases between. CDR3 in amino acids: CASSGSGGQPMSTQYF. As DNA, the CDR3 is TGTGCCAGCAGCGGTAGTGGCGGACAACCTATGAGTACGCAGTATTTT.

The CDR3 nucleotides are TGTGCCAGCAGTTTATCGGCCAGGCGCTACACCTTC. Translating gives CASSLSARRYTF. This chain uses TRBV28 with TRBJ1-2; D not resolved. The CDR3 runs to 12 residues. Germline CDR1 and CDR2: MDHEN and SYDVKM. Trimming took off 1 base at V and 9 bases at J, with 9 bases between the two ends.

The gene calls are TRBV4-1 and TRBJ2-5, with D maybe TRBD2 (6 bases). The CDR3 runs 15 residues. V was pared by 7 bases and J by 0 bases, with 15 bases between. Germline V gene data show CDR1 as MGHRA and CDR2 as YSYEKL. The CDR3 bases are TGCGCCAGCACTCTCGGAGGGGCGTACCAAGAGACCCAGTACTTC. Its translation is CASTLGGAYQETQYF.

This chain connects TRBV7-3 to TRBJ2-1, with D maybe TRBD2 (6 bases). The V and J ends lost 3 bases and 8 bases respectively, with 11 bases between them. The CDR3 length is 13 residues. Germline CDR1 SGHTA, CDR2 FQGTGA. This CDR3 reads CASSLAREHEQFF. As DNA, the CDR3 is TGTGCCAGCAGCTTGGCCCGGGAGCATGAGCAGTTCTTC.

This clone came up once. The chain couples TRBV3-1 (or the pseudogene TRBV3-2) to TRBJ1-2; D is unclear. The CDR3 spans 12 residues. V lost 1 base to trimming and J lost 14 bases, with 14 bases between them. CDR1 is LGHDT, CDR2 YNNKEL, per germline (reference sequence). The CDR3 loop reads CASSQGTLAGTF. CDR3 bases: TGTGCCAGCAGCCAAGGGACGCTCGCGGGAACCTTC.

V is TRBV7-2 and J is TRBJ2-1; 9 bases are a match to TRBD2. The J segment lost 0 bases and the V segment lost 0 bases, leaving 3 bases of the junction unmatched. This CDR3 spans 17 amino acids. Germline assignment: CDR1 SGHTA and CDR2 FQGNSA. This CDR3 reads CASSLALAGSSYNEQFF. The CDR3 nucleotides read TGTGCCAGCAGCTTAGCTCTAGCGGGGAGCTCCTACAATGAGCAGTTCTTC.

The V call is TRBV7-2, the J call TRBJ2-1; TRBD2 agrees at 12 bases. Germline trimming cut 2 bases from V and 12 bases from J; bases unmatched to any gene: 5. The CDR3 loop spans 14 amino acids. Germline assignment: CDR1 SGHTA and CDR2 FQGNSA. The CDR3 protein is CASSLPSGGARQFF. The CDR3 coding sequence is TGTGCCAGCAGCTTACCTAGCGGGGGGGCGAGGCAGTTCTTC.

This clone was seen once. The V gene is TRBV6-5, the J gene TRBJ1-5, with D possibly matching TRBD1 (6 bases). This CDR3 has 14 amino acids. Trimming took 5 bases from V and 2 from J, leaving 10 bases between them. CDR1 and CDR2 from the germline V gene are MNHEY and SVGAGI. The CDR3 DNA follows: TGTGCCAGCAGTACACAGGGAGGCAATCAGCCCCAGCATTTT. Translated, it gives CASSTQGGNQPQHF.